Below, 27 T cell receptor beta chains from the same sample are listed, as sequenced in a study of shared clonotypes between healthy human individuals. Only CD45RO-negative cells positively selected for CCR7 counted as naive CD8 cells, so terminally differentiated effector memory CD45RA+ cells were excluded. Repertoires were generated with immunoSEQ multiplex PCR, while TCRdb's copy carries only in-frame clones and drops some. The sample shows about 2 million clones, around 96% of them seen only once. Sequencing input: naive CD8+ T cells sorted from blood. Receptors originate from a man between 18 and 29 years old in good health.

The rearrangement uses TRBV4-1 and TRBJ1-1; TRBD1 is a possible D gene (6 bases). The length of the CDR3 is 16 residues. Germline CDR1 reads MGHRA; CDR2 reads YSYEKL. V was trimmed by 0 bases and J by 5 bases, leaving 16 bases between them. The CDR3 nucleotides read TGCGCCAGCAGCCAAGAACCAGGGGTTCGGTGGACTGAAGCTTTCTTT. It translates to CASSQEPGVRWTEAFF.

About this clone itself: One end of the junction fails to match germline, which may point to a read error. The chain combines TRBV19 with TRBJ2-7; 8 nucleotides match TRBD1. Germline lookup yields CDR1 LNHDA and CDR2 SQIVND (reference sequence). The length of the CDR3 is 13 residues. The CDR3 here is CATSTGANYGQYF. As DNA, the CDR3 is TGTGCCACCTCGACAGGGGCTAACTACGGGCAGTACTTC. Variable domain in full (rest from reference TRBV19 and TRBJ2-7): DGGITQSPKYLFRKEGQNVTLSCEQNLNHDAMYWYRQDPGQGLRLIYYSQIVNDFQKGDIAEGYSVSREKKESFPLTVTSAQKNPTAFYLCATSTGANYGQYFGPGTRLTVT.

The rearrangement joins TRBV6-5 to TRBJ2-5; D possibly matches TRBD1 or TRBD2 (5 bases each). Germline CDR1 and CDR2: MNHEY and SVGAGI. Trimming took 2 bases from V and 5 from J, leaving 18 bases between them. The CDR3 consists of 16 residues. The CDR3 protein is CASSYDLPRWGETQYF. In DNA form, the CDR3 reads TGTGCCAGCAGTTACGATCTGCCACGGTGGGGGGAGACCCAGTACTTC.

The chain couples TRBV5-1 to TRBJ1-1; tentative D call: TRBD1 (5 bases). The CDR3 loop spans 13 amino acids. CDR1 and CDR2 (germline): SGHRS, YFSETQ. V was clipped by 0 bases and J by 7 bases, with 10 bases between them. The CDR3 DNA sequence: TGCGCCAGCAGCTTGGTGGCCGGGGGTGAAGCTTTCTTT. This encodes CASSLVAGGEAFF.

Note on this clone: A much larger clonotype is one base distant, so this may be a read error. Within the sample, other DNA sequences also encode this same CDR3. The rearrangement uses TRBV9 and TRBJ2-2; D unresolved. This CDR3 has 11 amino acids. The ends were cut back, 4 bases at V and 5 bases at J, with 3 bases in the middle. Germline values: CDR1 SGDLS, CDR2 YYNGEE. CDR3 nucleotide sequence: TGTGCCAGCAGCTTTACCGGGGAGCTGTTTTTT. Residues: CASSFTGELFF.

The chain is built from TRBV7-2 and TRBJ2-7; D possibly matches TRBD1 or TRBD2 (6 bases each). The CDR3 sequence is 14 residues long. Germline V gene data show CDR1 as SGHTA and CDR2 as FQGNSA. Trimming pared 2 bases from V and 1 base from J, leaving 9 bases between. CDR3 nucleotide sequence: TGTGCCAGCAGCTTACGGGGGCTGTCCTACGAGCAGTACTTC. Amino acid sequence: CASSLRGLSYEQYF.

The chain is built from TRBV6-6 and TRBJ1-2, with 7 bases identical to TRBD1. Unmatched junction bases numbered 7, after V lost 6 bases and J lost 3 bases. This CDR3 has 14 residues. Germline V gene lookup returns CDR1 MNHNY and CDR2 SVGAGI (reference sequence). The CDR3 loop reads CASRTGDMDYGYTF. The DNA for the CDR3 is TGTGCCAGCAGAACAGGGGATATGGACTATGGCTACACCTTC.

J is TRBJ2-7 and V is TRBV7-2, with D possibly being TRBD1 (6 bases). V was cut by 3 bases and J by 3 bases, with 9 bases left in between. The germline CDR1 and CDR2 sequences are SGHTA and FQGNSA. The CDR3 has 13 amino acids. The CDR3 DNA follows: TGTGCCAGCAGCTTCTACAGGGTCTACGAGCAGTACTTC. It codes for CASSFYRVYEQYF.

This sequence joins TRBV29-1 and TRBJ2-5; D unclear. In germline, CDR1 is SQVTM, CDR2 ANQGSEA. The CDR3 length is 15 residues. Trimming stripped 3 bases from V and 1 base from J, with 15 bases between. This CDR3 is CSVEIQRGFQETQYF. The CDR3, as DNA: TGCAGCGTTGAGATCCAGCGAGGTTTCCAAGAGACCCAGTACTTC.

The chain uses TRBV11-2 and TRBJ2-1, with unresolved D. V shed 1 base and J shed 5 bases, with 9 bases lying between them. The CDR3 loop spans 14 amino acids. The germline V gene encodes CDR1 SGHAT and CDR2 FQNNGV. CDR3 protein: CASSLVVVDNEQFF. CDR3 coding DNA: TGTGCCAGCAGCTTAGTCGTGGTAGACAATGAGCAGTTCTTC.

The chain employs TRBV29-1 and TRBJ1-2; D gene ambiguous. The germline gives CDR1 SQVTM, CDR2 ANQGSEA. Trimming took 0 bases from V and 3 from J, leaving 8 bases between them. CDR3 length equals 13 residues. The CDR3 coding sequence is TGCAGCGTTGAAGATGGCCAAGACTATGGCTACACCTTC. This sequence encodes CSVEDGQDYGYTF.

The J gene is TRBJ2-3, the V gene TRBV30; D perhaps matches TRBD2 (5 bases). The V end lost 2 bases, the J end lost 4 bases, and 16 bases lay between the germline ends. CDR1 is GTSNPN, CDR2 SVGIG, per germline (reference sequence). CDR3 length equals 15 residues. The CDR3 loop is CAWSWTVVGADTQYF. The CDR3 nucleotides are TGTGCCTGGAGTTGGACCGTTGTCGGGGCAGATACGCAGTATTTT.

V usage is TRBV27 and J usage is TRBJ1-4, with 12 positions matching TRBD1. V shed 4 bases and J 4 bases; nucleotides not matched to a gene: 10. The CDR3 is 18 amino acids. Germline V gene data show CDR1 as MNHEY and CDR2 as SMNVEV (reference sequence). CDR3 protein: CASSSLGQGATVNEKLFF. DNA of the CDR3: TGTGCCAGCAGTTCATTGGGACAGGGGGCGACCGTTAATGAAAAACTGTTTTTT. Full variable domain (missing parts from reference TRBV27 and TRBJ1-4): EAQVTQNPRYLITVTGKKLTVTCSQNMNHEYMSWYRQDPGLGLRQIYYSMNVEVTDKGDVPEGYKVSRKEKRNFPLILESPSPNQTSLYFCASSSLGQGATVNEKLFFGSGTQLSVL.

Remarks on this clone: At the DNA level, this CDR3 is encoded by other sequences in the same sample as well. The rearrangement joins TRBV27 to TRBJ2-7, with D perhaps given as TRBD1 or TRBD2 (5 bases each). The germline CDR1 and CDR2 sequences are MNHEY and SMNVEV (reference sequence). The CDR3 covers 16 residues. V gave up 6 bases and J gave up 2 bases, with 20 bases separating them. This CDR3 reads CASSLSSGTVTYEQYF. CDR3 sequence (DNA): TGTGCCAGCAGCCTGAGCTCCGGGACGGTTACCTACGAGCAGTACTTC.

The chain carries TRBV7-2 and TRBJ2-3; 10 nucleotides align to TRBD2. V was pared by 7 bases and J by 3 bases, with 13 bases of the junction left unmatched. This CDR3 is built from 17 residues. Germline-derived CDR1 and CDR2 are SGHTA and FQGNSA. CDR3 residues: CASKRAVAGGPTDTQYF. CDR3 coding DNA: TGTGCCAGCAAGCGGGCTGTAGCGGGGGGCCCAACAGATACGCAGTATTTT.

The chain uses TRBV21-1 and TRBJ2-3; TRBD2 is the table's D call, not checked against the DNA. TRBV21-1 is reported as a pseudogene. The CDR3 sequence is 16 residues long. The CDR3 sequence is CASSKVGAGDADTQYF. CDR3 DNA sequence: TGTGCCAGCAGCAAAGTCGGAGCGGGAGACGCAGATACGCAGTATTTT.

The chain combines TRBV7-9 with TRBJ2-3; 7 bases line up with TRBD2. Trimming took 11 bases from V and 5 from J; bases not matched to a gene: 10. This CDR3 is built from 13 residues. Germline V gene lookup returns CDR1 SEHNR and CDR2 FQNEAQ (reference sequence). The CDR3 DNA sequence: TGTGCCGGGGGAGGGTCGGAGATAGATACGCAGTATTTT. Amino acids: CAGGGSEIDTQYF. Looking up the rest from reference TRBV7-9 and TRBJ2-3 gives the full variable domain: DTGVSQNPRHKITKRGQNVTFRCDPISEHNRLYWYRQTLGQGPEFLTYFQNEAQLEKSRLLSDRFSAERPKGSFSTLEIQRTEQGDSAMYLCAGGGSEIDTQYFGPGTRLTVL.

J is TRBJ2-5 and V is TRBV2, with D perhaps matching TRBD1 or TRBD2 (5 bases each). The CDR3 is 12 amino acids. Germline-derived CDR1 and CDR2 are SNHLY and FYNNEI. V was pared by 7 bases and J by 5 bases, with 11 bases between. The CDR3 spells CASTAGTETQYF. CDR3 DNA: TGTGCCAGCACCGCTGGGACGGAGACCCAGTACTTC.

The chain combines TRBV28 with TRBJ2-5; D possibly corresponds to TRBD1 (5 bases). In germline, CDR1 is MDHEN, CDR2 SYDVKM. Trimming cost V 4 bases and J 5 bases, with 17 bases left between them. This CDR3 has 15 residues. In DNA, the CDR3 is TGTGCCAGCAGTTACCTTCAACAGGCGGTGGAGACCCAGTACTTC. This gives the protein CASSYLQQAVETQYF.

V and J are TRBV27 and TRBJ1-2; TRBD1 matches 11 bases. V gave up 5 bases and J gave up 4 bases; unmatched junction bases: 9. Germline CDR1 reads MNHEY; CDR2 reads SMNVEV (reference sequence). The CDR3 totals 16 residues. The DNA for the CDR3 is TGTGCCAGCAGTACCCGGGACAGGGGGGGCGGCTATGGCTACACCTTC. Translated, it gives CASSTRDRGGGYGYTF.

The V call is TRBV5-5, the J call TRBJ2-1; 11 bases line up with TRBD2. With 2 bases clipped from V and 3 bases from J, the junction kept 1 base outside the gene matches. The V gene's germline CDR1 is SGHKS and CDR2 YYEKEE (reference sequence). The CDR3 spans 15 residues. DNA for the CDR3: TGTGCCAGCAGCTTACTAGCGGGGGACTACAATGAGCAGTTCTTC. Translated, it gives CASSLLAGDYNEQFF.

This clone has a single count. The chain is built from TRBV7-2 and TRBJ2-7; D is undetermined. This CDR3 contains 15 residues. Trimming took 2 bases from V and 6 from J, leaving 17 bases between them. Germline-derived CDR1 and CDR2 are SGHTA and FQGNSA. The CDR3: CASSLLNLDPSEQYF. The CDR3 DNA sequence: TGTGCCAGCAGCTTACTCAACCTAGACCCTTCCGAGCAGTACTTC. Together with reference TRBV7-2 and TRBJ2-7, the CDR3 gives the full variable domain: GAGVSQSPSNKVTEKGKDVELRCDPISGHTALYWYRQSLGQGLEFLIYFQGNSAPDKSGLPSDRFSAERTGGSVSTLTIQRTQQEDSAVYLCASSLLNLDPSEQYFGPGTRLTVT.

A remark on this clone: Other nucleotide sequences from this sample produce the same CDR3. This rearrangement joins TRBV2 to TRBJ2-7; perhaps TRBD2 as D (6 bases). Germline V gene sequence: CDR1 SNHLY, CDR2 FYNNEI. The CDR3 length is 14 residues. V shed 8 bases and J shed 3 bases, with 17 bases lying between them. The CDR3 reads CASSPGQGGYEQYF. The CDR3 DNA is TGTGCCAGCTCCCCCGGGCAGGGAGGCTACGAGCAGTACTTC.

The rearrangement joins TRBV6-5 to TRBJ1-4; perhaps TRBD1 as D (6 bases). The germline CDR1 and CDR2 sequences are MNHEY and SVGAGI. The CDR3 contains 15 residues. V lost 6 bases and J lost 8, with 19 bases in between. CDR3 sequence reads: CASRLGQLNREKLFF. In DNA, the CDR3 is TGTGCCAGCAGACTCGGACAGCTCAACAGGGAAAAACTGTTTTTT.

The chain links TRBV11-3 to TRBJ1-1; a possible D gene is TRBD1 (5 bases). The CDR3 spans 13 residues. V was clipped by 6 bases and J by 3 bases, with 11 bases between them. CDR1 is SGHNT and CDR2 is YENEEA in the germline V gene. In nucleotides, the CDR3 is TGTGCCAGCAGTCGAGGGGAGGACACTGAAGCTTTCTTT. It encodes CASSRGEDTEAFF.

The chain is built from TRBV29-1 and TRBJ1-2; D is possibly TRBD1 (6 bases). Trimming pared 1 base from V and 3 bases from J, leaving 18 bases between. Per germline, CDR1 SQVTM and CDR2 ANQGSEA. The CDR3 runs to 16 residues. The CDR3 coding sequence is TGCAGCGTTGAAGGGGTGGAGGGGGAGGACTACTATGGCTACACCTTC. Its protein product is CSVEGVEGEDYYGYTF.

The chain recombines TRBV11-2 with TRBJ2-4; 12 bases are shared with TRBD1. In germline, CDR1 is SGHAT, CDR2 FQNNGV. Trimming took 1 base from V and 7 from J; bases not matched to a gene: 5. CDR3 length: 16 residues. CDR3 amino acids: CASSLAAGQGANIQYF. CDR3 nucleotide sequence: TGTGCCAGCAGCTTAGCCGCGGGACAGGGGGCGAACATTCAGTACTTC.